This T cell receptor beta chain was identified in a study of monozygotic twins with inflammatory bowel disease. General observations from the study: Lower sharing of clonotypes with other individuals was seen in IBD patients than in healthy twins. This was most marked in patients showing signs of disease activity. Evidence failed to back one strong IBD-linked signal or clonotype.

The authors ran two nested PCRs of about 16 and 10 cycles on TCRalpha and TCRbeta cDNA. No DNA is given; TCRdb re-called the 5' RACE reads and lists each CDR3 protein once. In all, the sample yields 200,000 to 250,000 distinct CDR3 sequences. As concerns this clonotype: The antigen is unknown.

This receptor was identified in a human donor with ulcerative colitis or Crohn's disease, or a healthy co-twin of an affected twin (not recorded which). Sequenced material: blood.

CDR3 sequence: CASSLLTGGAGIQYF. This rearrangement joins TRBV13 to TRBJ2-4; TCRdb returns TRBD1, unconfirmable since there is no DNA. CDR1 PRHDT and CDR2 FYEKMQ come from the germline V gene (reference sequence). CDR3 size: 15 residues.